This T cell receptor beta chain came from a study of blood T cell repertoires in COVID-19. Germline CDR1 and CDR2: MNHEY and SVGAGI. The CDR3 sequence is 14 residues long. Trimming cost V 6 bases and J 2 bases; bases outside gene matches: 5. In the authors' methods: Reference gene primers were amplified, and this amplification served to estimate nucleated cell counts. Method: immunoSEQ multiplex PCR; TCRdb's copy keeps in-frame clones and lacks some. The V and J calls and clone size come from that table; D and trimming were worked out from the DNA. The repertoire holds about 100,000 clones, with just over 85% as singletons.

The gene calls are TRBV6-5 and TRBJ1-1, with 8 bases aligning to TRBD1. What was sequenced was peripheral blood. The TCR was taken from a human donor in a cohort sampled during active COVID-19. The CDR3 is CASRAGTGNTEAFF. Here the CDR3 DNA reads TGTGCCAGCAGGGCCGGGACAGGTAACACTGAAGCTTTCTTT.